This entry describes one T cell receptor beta chain. Its specificity is not known. Here the gene names and germline are mouse. The read comes to an end 1 residue before the CDR3 does, leaving the germline J gene to fill in the end. The data originate from a study of tissue T cells after allogeneic stem cell transplantation. Profiled with immunoSEQ multiplex PCR; TCRdb holds only in-frame clones, not every one. This table has 6,000 to 7,500 clones, more than 40% appearing once. The study's findings and limits: TCR repertoires tracked anatomic similarity, regardless of disease or transplant status.

Noted time point: mouse harvest day 7 after allogeneic transplant. Each mouse received 10^7 T-cell-depleted marrow cells plus 10^6 splenic CD5+ T cells by tail vein. In germline, CDR1 is NNHNN, CDR2 SYGAGS (reference sequence). There are 15 residues in the CDR3. Trimming took 0 bases from V and 3 from J; bases not matched to a gene: 1. The sequenced material came from skin. This TCR came from a female BALB/c mouse given C57BL/6 T cells with graft-versus-host disease after an allogeneic hematopoietic cell transplant. V is TRBV13-2 and J is TRBJ2-3; 10 bases agree with TRBD2. The DNA read from the CDR3 is TGTGCCAGCGGTGATGACTGGGGGGGGGCAGAAACGCTGTAT. Translation gives CASGDDWGGAETLY. The full CDR3 sequence reads CASGDDWGGAETLYF.